The 25 T cell receptor beta chains below come from one sample, sequenced in a study of T cell responses to AZD1222 COVID-19 vaccine. Using immunoSEQ multiplex PCR, the repertoire was profiled, and TCRdb retains in-frame clones only, with some absent. The sample lists 90,000 to 150,000 clones; approximately 91% were seen once. The input for sequencing was peripheral blood, taken on day 0 of AZD1222 vaccination. The source of these receptors is an adult in good health.

This chain joins TRBV7-3 and TRBJ2-1; D possibly corresponds to TRBD1 (6 bases). Germline values: CDR1 SGHTA, CDR2 FQGTGA. The CDR3 runs to 14 residues. V lost 2 bases and J 3 bases, leaving 8 bases between the germline ends. The CDR3 reads CASSLGTHYNEQFF. The CDR3 DNA is TGTGCCAGCAGCTTAGGGACACACTACAATGAGCAGTTCTTC.

The gene calls are TRBV4-1 and TRBJ2-4; 7 nucleotides match TRBD1. The germline CDR1 and CDR2 sequences are MGHRA and YSYEKL. The CDR3 covers 14 residues. J gave up 2 bases and V 6 bases, and 4 bases lay outside the gene matches. CDR3 sequence: CASSVQGTKNIQYF. DNA of the CDR3: TGCGCCAGCAGTGTACAGGGGACCAAAAACATTCAGTACTTC.

The rearrangement joins TRBV6-5 to TRBJ1-2; 9 nucleotides match TRBD1. The CDR3 runs to 13 residues. The junction had 2 bases not matched to a gene; V was cut back by 6 bases and J by 3 bases. CDR1 is MNHEY, CDR2 SVGAGI, per germline. DNA of the CDR3: TGTGCCAGCAGCCGGACAGGGGACTATGGCTACACCTTC. It is translated as CASSRTGDYGYTF.

This CDR3 reads CASKTGNSRNQPQHF. Here the CDR3 DNA reads TGTGCCAGTAAGACAGGGAATAGTCGCAATCAGCCCCAGCATTTT. The V and J genes are TRBV19 and TRBJ1-5, with TRBD1 matching over 7 bases. CDR3 length: 15 residues. The V gene end was trimmed by 7 bases and the J gene end by 2 bases; junction bases not matched to a gene: 8. Germline CDR1 LNHDA, CDR2 SQIVND (reference sequence).

The chain joins TRBV5-1 to TRBJ2-5; D not resolved. This CDR3 has 14 amino acids. Between the trimmed V and J ends, which lost 0 bases and 1 base, there was a span of 7 bases. The V gene's germline CDR1 is SGHRS and CDR2 YFSETQ. The CDR3, as DNA: TGCGCCAGCAGCTTGGATATAGCCCAAGAGACCCAGTACTTC. Translating it yields CASSLDIAQETQYF.

The chain joins TRBV9 to TRBJ2-7; 9 bases are shared with TRBD1. Looked up from germline, CDR1 is SGDLS and CDR2 is YYNGEE. The CDR3 sequence is 16 residues long. Trimming cost V 0 bases and J 3 bases; bases outside gene matches: 7. As DNA, the CDR3 is TGTGCCAGCAGCGTAGGAGTGGGACAGGGCTACTACGAGCAGTACTTC. Protein product: CASSVGVGQGYYEQYF.

The chain combines TRBV6-5 with TRBJ1-2, with 10 bases aligning to TRBD1. The CDR3 spans 15 residues. The V gene end was trimmed by 0 bases and the J gene end by 8 bases; junction bases not matched to a gene: 6. Germline loops: CDR1 MNHEY, CDR2 SVGAGI. The CDR3 sequence: CASSYSTGGERGYTF. CDR3 nucleotides: TGTGCCAGCAGTTACTCGACAGGGGGCGAGCGAGGCTACACCTTC.

DNA for the CDR3: TGTGCCAGCAGCAATCAGGCGGGGGGCATGGACGAGCAGTACTTC. Its translation: CASSNQAGGMDEQYF. The V gene is TRBV7-3, the J gene TRBJ2-7; 8 bases are a match to TRBD2. With V trimmed by 5 bases and J by 5 bases, 11 bases remained unmatched. Germline assignment: CDR1 SGHTA and CDR2 FQGTGA. This CDR3 region has 15 residues.

The chain joins TRBV6-5 to TRBJ1-2; TRBD1 matches at 8 bases. With 6 bases clipped from V and 4 bases from J, the junction kept 10 bases outside the gene matches. This CDR3 contains 15 residues. The germline V gene encodes CDR1 MNHEY and CDR2 SVGAGI. CDR3 region: CASRADTGGGYGYTF. The CDR3 bases are TGTGCCAGCAGGGCAGACACAGGGGGTGGCTATGGCTACACCTTC.

The chain joins TRBV7-9 to TRBJ2-7; 7 bases align to TRBD1. The CDR3 sequence is 14 residues long. With 6 bases clipped from V and 0 bases from J, the junction kept 5 bases outside the gene matches. Germline V gene data show CDR1 as SEHNR and CDR2 as FQNEAQ (reference sequence). DNA for the CDR3: TGTGCCAGCAGGCGACAGGGAAGCTCCTACGAGCAGTACTTC. Translating gives CASRRQGSSYEQYF.

This clone was counted once. The rearrangement uses TRBV4-2 and TRBJ1-6, with D perhaps TRBD1 (6 bases). The V gene's germline CDR1 is LGHNA and CDR2 YNFKEQ. CDR3 length: 16 residues. V was trimmed by 1 base and J by 7 bases, leaving 14 bases between them. The CDR3 DNA follows: TGTGCCAGCAGCCAAGGAGATACAGGGAGGAATTCACCCCTCCACTTT. Encoded protein: CASSQGDTGRNSPLHF.

The rearrangement uses TRBV11-3 and TRBJ2-3, with D unclear. Germline V CDR1 and CDR2: SGHNT, YENEEA. The CDR3 contains 13 residues. Trimming removed 1 base at V and 2 bases at J, with 4 bases between. The DNA of the CDR3 is TGTGCCAGCAGCTTAGGTTACACAGATACGCAGTATTTT. It encodes CASSLGYTDTQYF.

This rearrangement joins TRBV6-5 to TRBJ2-5; D may be TRBD1 (6 bases). Germline V lookup: CDR1 MNHEY, CDR2 SVGAGI. This CDR3 is 16 amino acids long. V was trimmed by 0 bases and J by 5 bases, leaving 16 bases between them. The CDR3 DNA reads TGTGCCAGCAGTTACTCGTTTGGGGGCGCAGGGGAGACCCAGTACTTC. As protein: CASSYSFGGAGETQYF.

The chain carries TRBV6-5 and TRBJ1-6, with 7 bases that match TRBD1. The CDR3 runs to 16 residues. The germline gives CDR1 MNHEY, CDR2 SVGAGI. Losses at the gene ends were 4 bases for V and 5 bases for J; bases not matched to a gene: 8. CDR3 DNA: TGTGCCAGCAGTTTCTCCAGGGACAGAAATAATTCACCCCTCCACTTT. Its translation is CASSFSRDRNNSPLHF.

V usage is TRBV9 and J usage is TRBJ1-6; the D gene is possibly TRBD1 (5 bases). In germline, CDR1 is SGDLS, CDR2 YYNGEE. The V gene lost 0 bases and the J gene lost 9 bases, with 10 bases spanning the gap. The CDR3 sequence is 14 residues long. This CDR3 reads CASSVVQGGSPLHF. CDR3 nucleotide sequence: TGTGCCAGCAGCGTAGTTCAGGGAGGTTCACCCCTCCACTTT.

V is TRBV14 and J is TRBJ2-3; D gene unclear. Looked up from germline, CDR1 is SGHDN and CDR2 is FVKESK. There are 15 residues in the CDR3. V lost 1 base to trimming and J lost 2 bases, with 10 bases between them. The CDR3 loop is CASSQAVPITDTQYF. DNA of the CDR3: TGTGCCAGCAGCCAAGCCGTGCCCATCACAGATACGCAGTATTTT.

The chain is built from TRBV20-1 and TRBJ1-5; D is unresolved. Trimming removed 3 bases from V and 6 bases from J, with 15 bases in between. Per germline, CDR1 DFQATT and CDR2 SNEGSKA (reference sequence). The CDR3 contains 14 residues. This CDR3 is CSASLPGRGQPQHF. The CDR3 coding sequence is TGCAGTGCTAGTCTCCCTGGTCGGGGTCAGCCCCAGCATTTT.

This clone was picked up a small number of times. Germline is not matched at one junction end, which may reflect a read error. This rearrangement joins TRBV7-7 to TRBJ2-2; 9 positions match TRBD2. CDR3 length: 15 residues. The germline gives CDR1 SSHAT, CDR2 FNYEAQ (reference sequence). The CDR3 here is CASSPSGANTGELFF. The CDR3 DNA follows: TGTGCTAGCAGCCCTAGCGGGGCGAACACCGGGGAGCTGTTTTTT. The entire variable domain, with the rest obtained from reference TRBV7-7 and TRBJ2-2, is as follows: GAGVSQSPRYKVTKRGQDVTLRCDPISSHATLYWYQQALGQGPEFLTYFNYEAQPDKSGLPSDRFSAERPEGSISTLTIQRTEQRDSAMYRCASSPSGANTGELFFGEGSRLTVL.

V and J are TRBV3-1 (or the pseudogene TRBV3-2) and TRBJ1-5; 7 positions match TRBD1. The V gene end was trimmed by 6 bases and the J gene end by 6 bases; junction bases not matched to a gene: 8. CDR1 is LGHDT and CDR2 is YNNKEL in the germline V gene (reference sequence). This CDR3 contains 14 residues. CDR3 residues: CASSRDSQAQPQHF. The CDR3, as DNA: TGTGCCAGCAGTCGGGACAGCCAAGCTCAGCCCCAGCATTTT.

This clone was recorded only once. The rearrangement joins TRBV10-3 to TRBJ1-4; tentative D call: TRBD1 (5 bases). Looked up from germline, CDR1 is ENHRY and CDR2 is SYGVKD. This CDR3 comprises 16 residues. With 6 bases removed from V and 4 bases from J, the gap between germline ends came to 18 bases. Here the CDR3 DNA reads TGTGCCATCAGCGCCTTTGGGGGGAGTGATAATGAAAAACTGTTTTTT. This gives the protein CAISAFGGSDNEKLFF.

The chain's CDR3 is CASSGPPGLNTEAFF. In nucleotides, the CDR3 is TGTGCCAGCAGCGGTCCCCCGGGGTTGAACACTGAAGCTTTCTTT. This chain links TRBV9 with TRBJ1-1; D not resolved. This CDR3 contains 15 residues. The V gene lost 3 bases and the J gene lost 0 bases, with 12 bases spanning the gap. Germline lookup yields CDR1 SGDLS and CDR2 YYNGEE.

This chain links TRBV7-9 with TRBJ2-5; D is undetermined. The germline V and J ends were trimmed by 4 bases and 5 bases, with 20 bases remaining between them. CDR1 is SEHNR and CDR2 is FQNEAQ in the germline V gene (reference sequence). The CDR3 sequence is 16 residues long. As DNA, the CDR3 is TGTGCCAGCAGCTCGAGTTCCGAGCGCTCTGGGGAGACCCAGTACTTC. This codes for CASSSSSERSGETQYF.

J is TRBJ2-5 and V is TRBV28; 8 bases agree with TRBD1. There are 14 residues in the CDR3. From germline, CDR1 is MDHEN and CDR2 SYDVKM. The junction had 4 bases not matched to a gene; V was cut back by 4 bases and J by 3 bases. DNA of the CDR3: TGTGCCAGCAGTTATATGACAGGGGAAGAGACCCAGTACTTC. Translated: CASSYMTGEETQYF. Full variable domain (missing parts from reference TRBV28 and TRBJ2-5): DVKVTQSSRYLVKRTGEKVFLECVQDMDHENMFWYRQDPGLGLRLIYFSYDVKMKEKGDIPEGYSVSREKKERFSLILESASTNQTSMYLCASSYMTGEETQYFGPGTRLLVL.

The chain has TRBV11-3 and TRBJ2-2, with 9 bases fitting TRBD1. This CDR3 spans 15 amino acids. V lost 6 bases to trimming and J lost 3 bases; unmatched junction nucleotides: 5. Germline-derived CDR1 and CDR2 are SGHNT and YENEEA. As DNA, the CDR3 is TGTGCCAGCAGAGCCGGACAGGGGCACACCGGGGAGCTGTTTTTT. Amino acids: CASRAGQGHTGELFF.

V and J are TRBV12-3 or TRBV12-4 and TRBJ2-7, with D perhaps TRBD1 or TRBD2 (5 bases each). This CDR3 is built from 13 residues. V dropped 5 bases and J dropped 1 base, with 9 bases sitting between them. CDR3 in amino acids: CASSLRESYEQYF. In DNA form, the CDR3 reads TGTGCCAGCAGTCTCAGGGAGTCCTACGAGCAGTACTTC.